This T cell receptor (beta chain) was identified during a study of post-analysis software for immune sequencing data. Across the whole study: The courses of disease that were included comprised relapsing-remitting, secondary progressive and progressive-relapsing multiple sclerosis.

Every TCR beta cDNA library bore unique molecular identifiers. Starting from about 0.98 to 11 million T cells, the study yielded approximately 460,000 cDNA molecules. TCRdb reprocessed the PCR reads with MiXCR, giving one entry per CDR3 protein. The sample yields approximately 770,000 distinct CDR3 sequences, more than 45% seen once. The study's findings and limits: Higher frequency in patients than in controls was seen for roughly five TRBV segments, with TRBV5-6, TRBV5-1 and TRBV20-1 among them.

V was pared by 4 bases and J by 4 bases, with 4 bases of the junction left unmatched. This CDR3 comprises 14 residues. Germline V gene lookup returns CDR1 SGHNT and CDR2 YENEEA. A word on this clonotype: The antigen is unknown.

What was sequenced was blood. This chain joins TRBV11-3 and TRBJ2-5; 9 nucleotides agree with TRBD1. The receptor's source is a girl aged 10-17 years with multiple sclerosis. The CDR3 here is CASSYGTGSETQYF. CDR3 nucleotide sequence: TGTGCCAGCAGCTACGGGACAGGGTCAGAGACCCAGTACTTC.